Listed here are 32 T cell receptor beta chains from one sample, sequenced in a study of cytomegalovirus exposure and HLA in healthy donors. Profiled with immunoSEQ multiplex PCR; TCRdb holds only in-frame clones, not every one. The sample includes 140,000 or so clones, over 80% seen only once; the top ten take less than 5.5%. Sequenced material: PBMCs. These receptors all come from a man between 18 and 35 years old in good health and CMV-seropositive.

CDR3: CASSVAGRRSTDTQYF. CDR3 DNA sequence: TGTGCCAGCAGCGTAGCGGGGAGGCGGAGCACAGATACGCAGTATTTT. The genes are TRBV9 and TRBJ2-3, with D perhaps matching TRBD2 (6 bases). V lost 0 bases, J lost 0 bases, and 11 bases lay in between. This CDR3 has 16 residues. CDR1 SGDLS and CDR2 YYNGEE come from the germline V gene.

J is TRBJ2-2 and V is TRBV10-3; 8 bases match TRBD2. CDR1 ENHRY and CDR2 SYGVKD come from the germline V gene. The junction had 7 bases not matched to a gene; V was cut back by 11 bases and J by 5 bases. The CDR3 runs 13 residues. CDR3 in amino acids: CAVLAGKTGELFF. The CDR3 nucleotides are TGTGCCGTCTTAGCGGGGAAAACCGGGGAGCTGTTTTTT.

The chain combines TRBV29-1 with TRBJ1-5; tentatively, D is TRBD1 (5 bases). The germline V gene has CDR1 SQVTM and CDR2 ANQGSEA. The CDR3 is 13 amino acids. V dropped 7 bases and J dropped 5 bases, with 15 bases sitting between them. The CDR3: CSARGGEDQPQHF. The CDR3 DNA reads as TGCAGCGCCCGTGGGGGGGAGGATCAGCCCCAGCATTTT. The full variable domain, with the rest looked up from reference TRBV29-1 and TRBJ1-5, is SAVISQKPSRDICQRGTSLTIQCQVDSQVTMMFWYRQQPGQSLTLIATANQGSEATYESGFVIDKFPISRPNLTFSTLTVSNMSPEDSSIYLCSARGGEDQPQHFGDGTRLSIL.

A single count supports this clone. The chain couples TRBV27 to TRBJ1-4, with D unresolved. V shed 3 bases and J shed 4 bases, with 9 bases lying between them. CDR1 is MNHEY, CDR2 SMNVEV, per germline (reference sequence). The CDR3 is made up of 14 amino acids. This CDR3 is CASSFARFNEKLFF. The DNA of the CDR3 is TGTGCCAGCAGTTTCGCCAGATTTAATGAAAAACTGTTTTTT.

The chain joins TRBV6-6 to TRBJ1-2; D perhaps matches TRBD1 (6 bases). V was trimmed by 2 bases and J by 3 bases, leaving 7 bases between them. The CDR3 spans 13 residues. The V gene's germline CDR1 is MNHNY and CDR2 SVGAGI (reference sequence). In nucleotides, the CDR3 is TGTGCCAGCAGTTACAAGGGGGACTATGGCTACACCTTC. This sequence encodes CASSYKGDYGYTF.

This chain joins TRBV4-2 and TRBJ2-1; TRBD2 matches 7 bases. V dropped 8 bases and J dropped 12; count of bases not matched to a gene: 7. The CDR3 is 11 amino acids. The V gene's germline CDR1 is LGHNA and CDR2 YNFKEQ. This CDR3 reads CASAGGGWQFF. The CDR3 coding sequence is TGTGCCAGCGCCGGCGGGGGATGGCAGTTCTTC.

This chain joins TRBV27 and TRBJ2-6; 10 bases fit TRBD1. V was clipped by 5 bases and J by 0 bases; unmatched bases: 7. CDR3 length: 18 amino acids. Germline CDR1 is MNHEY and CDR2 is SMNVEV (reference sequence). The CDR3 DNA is TGTGCCAGCAGTATGACAGGGGGCCACCTCTCTGGGGCCAACGTCCTGACTTTC. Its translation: CASSMTGGHLSGANVLTF. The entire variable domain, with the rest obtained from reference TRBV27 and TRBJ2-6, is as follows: EAQVTQNPRYLITVTGKKLTVTCSQNMNHEYMSWYRQDPGLGLRQIYYSMNVEVTDKGDVPEGYKVSRKEKRNFPLILESPSPNQTSLYFCASSMTGGHLSGANVLTFGAGSRLTVL.

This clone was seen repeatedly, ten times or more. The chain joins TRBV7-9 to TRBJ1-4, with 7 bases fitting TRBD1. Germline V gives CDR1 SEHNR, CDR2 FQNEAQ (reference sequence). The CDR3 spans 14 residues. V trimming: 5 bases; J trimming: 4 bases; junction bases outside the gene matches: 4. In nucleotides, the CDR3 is TGTGCCAGCAGCACAGGGACAGTTAATGAAAAACTGTTTTTT. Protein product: CASSTGTVNEKLFF.

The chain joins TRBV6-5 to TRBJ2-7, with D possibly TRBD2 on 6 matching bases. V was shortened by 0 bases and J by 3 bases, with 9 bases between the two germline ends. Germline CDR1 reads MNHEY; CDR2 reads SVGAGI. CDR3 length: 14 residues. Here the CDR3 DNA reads TGTGCCAGCAGTTACTCGGCGGGGTTCTACGAGCAGTACTTC. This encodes CASSYSAGFYEQYF.

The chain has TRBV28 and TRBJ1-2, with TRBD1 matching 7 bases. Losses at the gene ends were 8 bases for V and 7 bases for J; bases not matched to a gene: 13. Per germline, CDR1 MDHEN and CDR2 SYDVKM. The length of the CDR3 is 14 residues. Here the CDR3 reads CASGPGRQGLGYTF. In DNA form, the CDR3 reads TGTGCCAGCGGGCCGGGCAGACAGGGTCTTGGCTACACCTTC.

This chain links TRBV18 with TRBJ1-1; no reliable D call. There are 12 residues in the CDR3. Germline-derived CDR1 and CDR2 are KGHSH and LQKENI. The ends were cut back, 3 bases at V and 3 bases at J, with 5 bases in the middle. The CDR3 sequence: CASSPSDTEAFF. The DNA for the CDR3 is TGTGCCAGCTCACCTTCCGACACTGAAGCTTTCTTT.

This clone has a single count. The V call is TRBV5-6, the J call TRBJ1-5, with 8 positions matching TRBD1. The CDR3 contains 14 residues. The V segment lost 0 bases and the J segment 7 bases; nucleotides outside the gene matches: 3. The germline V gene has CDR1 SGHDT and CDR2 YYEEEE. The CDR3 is CASSLGTGLQPQHF. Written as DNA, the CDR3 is TGTGCCAGCAGCTTGGGGACAGGGCTCCAGCCCCAGCATTTT.

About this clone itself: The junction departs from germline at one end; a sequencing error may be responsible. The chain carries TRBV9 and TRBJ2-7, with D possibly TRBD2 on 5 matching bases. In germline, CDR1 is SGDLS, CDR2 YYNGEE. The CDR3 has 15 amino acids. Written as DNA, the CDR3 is TGTGCCAGCAGCGTTACGCCGGGGTCTTCCTCCGAGCAGTACTTC. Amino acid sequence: CASSVTPGSSSEQYF.

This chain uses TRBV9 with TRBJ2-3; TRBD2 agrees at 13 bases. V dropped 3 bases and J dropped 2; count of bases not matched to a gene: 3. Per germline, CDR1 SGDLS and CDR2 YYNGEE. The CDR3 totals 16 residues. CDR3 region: CASSGTSGGHTDTQYF. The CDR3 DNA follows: TGTGCCAGCAGCGGGACTAGCGGGGGACACACAGATACGCAGTATTTT.

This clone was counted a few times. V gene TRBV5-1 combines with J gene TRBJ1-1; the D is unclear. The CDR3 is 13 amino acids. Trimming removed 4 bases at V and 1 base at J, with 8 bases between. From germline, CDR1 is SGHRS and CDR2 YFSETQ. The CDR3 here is CASSADPNTEAFF. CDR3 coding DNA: TGCGCCAGCAGCGCGGATCCGAACACTGAAGCTTTCTTT.

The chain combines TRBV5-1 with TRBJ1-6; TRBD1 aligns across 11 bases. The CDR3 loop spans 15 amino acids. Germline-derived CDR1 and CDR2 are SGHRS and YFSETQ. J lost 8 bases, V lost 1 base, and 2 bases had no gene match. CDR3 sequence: CASSLQGQGDSPLHF. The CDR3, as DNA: TGCGCCAGCAGCTTGCAGGGACAGGGGGATTCACCCCTCCACTTT. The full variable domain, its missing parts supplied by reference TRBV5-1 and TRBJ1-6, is KAGVTQTPRYLIKTRGQQVTLSCSPISGHRSVSWYQQTPGQGLQFLFEYFSETQRNKGNFPGRFSGRQFSNSRSEMNVSTLELGDSALYLCASSLQGQGDSPLHFGNGTRLTVT.

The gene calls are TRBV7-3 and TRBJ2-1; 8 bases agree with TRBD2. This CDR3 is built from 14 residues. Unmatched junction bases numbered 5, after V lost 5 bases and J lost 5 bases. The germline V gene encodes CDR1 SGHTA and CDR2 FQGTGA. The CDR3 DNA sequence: TGTGCCAGCAGCGTCGGGGGGGCCAACAATGAGCAGTTCTTC. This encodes CASSVGGANNEQFF.

The CDR3 spells CASSERSMNGYTF. In DNA form, the CDR3 reads TGTGCCAGCAGTGAGAGGTCCATGAATGGCTACACCTTC. This sequence joins TRBV25-1 and TRBJ1-2; D remains unclear. In germline, CDR1 is MGHDK, CDR2 SYGVNS. V was shortened by 3 bases and J by 6 bases, with 11 bases between the two germline ends. This CDR3 has 13 residues.

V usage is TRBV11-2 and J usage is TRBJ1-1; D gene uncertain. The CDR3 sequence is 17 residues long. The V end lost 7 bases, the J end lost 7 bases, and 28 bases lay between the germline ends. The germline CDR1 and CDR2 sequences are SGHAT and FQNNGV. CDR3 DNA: TGTGCCAGCAATCTTTTACGGGATTTTGGGGTCAAGAATGAAGCTTTCTTT. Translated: CASNLLRDFGVKNEAFF.

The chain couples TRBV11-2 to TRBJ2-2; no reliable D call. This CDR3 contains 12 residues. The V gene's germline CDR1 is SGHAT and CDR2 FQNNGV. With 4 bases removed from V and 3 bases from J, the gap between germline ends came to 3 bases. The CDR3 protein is CASSSYTGELFF. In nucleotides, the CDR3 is TGTGCCAGCAGCTCATACACCGGGGAGCTGTTTTTT.

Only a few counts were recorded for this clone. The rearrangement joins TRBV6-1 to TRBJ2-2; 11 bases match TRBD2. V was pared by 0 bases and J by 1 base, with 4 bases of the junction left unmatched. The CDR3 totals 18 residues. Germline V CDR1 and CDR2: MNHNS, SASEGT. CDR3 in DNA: TGTGCCAGCAGTGAAGCTCTAGCGGGGGGCTGGAACACCGGGGAGCTGTTTTTT. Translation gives CASSEALAGGWNTGELFF.

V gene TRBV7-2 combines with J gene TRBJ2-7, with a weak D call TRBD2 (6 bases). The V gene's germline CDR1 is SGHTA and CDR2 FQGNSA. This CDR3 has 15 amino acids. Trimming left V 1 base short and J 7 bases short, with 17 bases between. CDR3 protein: CASSLDVGRGGEQYF. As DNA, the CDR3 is TGTGCCAGCAGCTTAGACGTCGGGAGAGGAGGGGAGCAGTACTTC.

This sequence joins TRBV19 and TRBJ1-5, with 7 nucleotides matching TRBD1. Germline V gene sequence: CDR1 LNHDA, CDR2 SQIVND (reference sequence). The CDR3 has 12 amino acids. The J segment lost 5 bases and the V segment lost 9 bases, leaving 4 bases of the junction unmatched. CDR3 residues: CASGTEYQPQHF. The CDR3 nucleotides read TGTGCCAGCGGGACAGAGTATCAGCCCCAGCATTTT.

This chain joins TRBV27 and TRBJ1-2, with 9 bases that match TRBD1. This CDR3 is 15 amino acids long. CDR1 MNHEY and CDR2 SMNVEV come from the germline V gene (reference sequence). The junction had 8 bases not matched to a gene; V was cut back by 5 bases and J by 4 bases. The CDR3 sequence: CASSAGQGFIYGYTF. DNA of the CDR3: TGTGCCAGCAGTGCCGGACAGGGGTTTATCTATGGCTACACCTTC.

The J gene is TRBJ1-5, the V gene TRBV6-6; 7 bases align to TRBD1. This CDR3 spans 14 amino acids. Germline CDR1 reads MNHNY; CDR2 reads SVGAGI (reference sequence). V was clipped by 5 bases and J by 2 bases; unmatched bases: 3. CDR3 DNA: TGTGCCAGCAGTACTGACAGGGGCAATCAGCCCCAGCATTTT. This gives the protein CASSTDRGNQPQHF.

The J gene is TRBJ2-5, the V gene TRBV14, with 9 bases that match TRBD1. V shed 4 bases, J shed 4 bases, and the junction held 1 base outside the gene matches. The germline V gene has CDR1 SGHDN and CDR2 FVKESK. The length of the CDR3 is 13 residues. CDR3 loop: CASSRDRAETQYF. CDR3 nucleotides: TGTGCCAGCAGCCGGGACAGGGCAGAGACCCAGTACTTC.

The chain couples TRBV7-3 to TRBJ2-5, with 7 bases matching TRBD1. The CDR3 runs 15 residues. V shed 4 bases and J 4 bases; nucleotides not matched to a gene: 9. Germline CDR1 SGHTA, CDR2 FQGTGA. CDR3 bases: TGTGCCAGCAGCTCGTCCGGGACAGCGATAGAGACCCAGTACTTC. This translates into CASSSSGTAIETQYF.

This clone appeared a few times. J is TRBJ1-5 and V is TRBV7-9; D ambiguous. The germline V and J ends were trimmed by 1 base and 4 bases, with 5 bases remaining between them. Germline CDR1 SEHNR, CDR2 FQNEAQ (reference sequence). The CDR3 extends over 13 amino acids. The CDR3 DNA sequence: TGTGCCAGCAGCTTAGATACAAATCAGCCCCAGCATTTT. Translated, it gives CASSLDTNQPQHF.

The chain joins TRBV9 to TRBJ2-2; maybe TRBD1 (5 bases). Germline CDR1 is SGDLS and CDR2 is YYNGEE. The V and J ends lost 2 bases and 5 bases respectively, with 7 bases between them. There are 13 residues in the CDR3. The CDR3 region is CASSVGATGELFF. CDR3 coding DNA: TGTGCCAGCAGCGTTGGGGCAACCGGGGAGCTGTTTTTT. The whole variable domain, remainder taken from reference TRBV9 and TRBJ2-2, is DSGVTQTPKHLITATGQRVTLRCSPRSGDLSVYWYQQSLDQGLQFLIQYYNGEERAKGNILERFSAQQFPDLHSELNLSSLELGDSALYFCASSVGATGELFFGEGSRLTVL.

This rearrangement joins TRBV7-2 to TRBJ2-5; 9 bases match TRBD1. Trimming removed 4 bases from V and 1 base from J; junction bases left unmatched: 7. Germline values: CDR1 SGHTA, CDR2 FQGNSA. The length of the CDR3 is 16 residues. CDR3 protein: CASSSPGQGLQETQYF. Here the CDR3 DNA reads TGTGCCAGCAGCTCTCCGGGACAGGGACTCCAAGAGACCCAGTACTTC. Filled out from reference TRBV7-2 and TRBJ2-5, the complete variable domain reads GAGVSQSPSNKVTEKGKDVELRCDPISGHTALYWYRQSLGQGLEFLIYFQGNSAPDKSGLPSDRFSAERTGGSVSTLTIQRTQQEDSAVYLCASSSPGQGLQETQYFGPGTRLLVL.

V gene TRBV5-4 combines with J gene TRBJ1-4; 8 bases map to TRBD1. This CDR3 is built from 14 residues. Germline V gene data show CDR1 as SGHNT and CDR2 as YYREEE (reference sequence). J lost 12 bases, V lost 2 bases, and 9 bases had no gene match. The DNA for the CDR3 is TGTGCCAGCAGCTTCCGGGACAGGCCTCTCGAACTGTTTTTT. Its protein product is CASSFRDRPLELFF.

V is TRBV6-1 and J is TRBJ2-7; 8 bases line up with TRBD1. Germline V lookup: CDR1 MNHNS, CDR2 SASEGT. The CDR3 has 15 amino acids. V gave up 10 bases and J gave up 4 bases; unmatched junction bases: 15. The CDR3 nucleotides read TGTGCCACCAGGGTAGACAGGGGATATCAGTACGAGCAGTACTTC. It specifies CATRVDRGYQYEQYF.